The clone carrying this T cell receptor beta chain was observed a handful of times. Antigen unknown. PCR was performed a second time for 7 to 11 cycles using a sample-barcoded 5' primer and a J-beta primer mix. Samples each returned at least 2.5 million CDR3-containing paired-end reads. TCRdb recomputed calls from the 5' RACE reads with MiXCR, one row per CDR3 protein. The sample shows some 920,000 distinct CDR3 sequences, about 51% of them seen only once. These data are taken from a study of blood T cells in healthy people across ages. Study-wide findings and caveats: Getting older went along with TCR beta diversity per million T cells dropping roughly linearly.

CDR1 is SGHTA, CDR2 FQGNSA, per germline. This CDR3 has 16 amino acids. V gave up 5 bases and J gave up 2 bases, with 18 bases separating them. This clonotype was obtained from an older woman in good health. The chain joins TRBV7-2 to TRBJ2-5, with D possibly matching TRBD1 (6 bases). Sequenced material: blood. The CDR3 coding sequence is TGTGCCAGCAGCCGGAAGAAAAACAGGGATCAAGAGACCCAGTACTTC. Amino acids: CASSRKKNRDQETQYF. The full variable domain, with the rest looked up from reference TRBV7-2 and TRBJ2-5, is GAGVSQSPSNKVTEKGKDVELRCDPISGHTALYWYRQSLGQGLEFLIYFQGNSAPDKSGLPSDRFSAERTGGSVSTLTIQRTQQEDSAVYLCASSRKKNRDQETQYFGPGTRLLVL.